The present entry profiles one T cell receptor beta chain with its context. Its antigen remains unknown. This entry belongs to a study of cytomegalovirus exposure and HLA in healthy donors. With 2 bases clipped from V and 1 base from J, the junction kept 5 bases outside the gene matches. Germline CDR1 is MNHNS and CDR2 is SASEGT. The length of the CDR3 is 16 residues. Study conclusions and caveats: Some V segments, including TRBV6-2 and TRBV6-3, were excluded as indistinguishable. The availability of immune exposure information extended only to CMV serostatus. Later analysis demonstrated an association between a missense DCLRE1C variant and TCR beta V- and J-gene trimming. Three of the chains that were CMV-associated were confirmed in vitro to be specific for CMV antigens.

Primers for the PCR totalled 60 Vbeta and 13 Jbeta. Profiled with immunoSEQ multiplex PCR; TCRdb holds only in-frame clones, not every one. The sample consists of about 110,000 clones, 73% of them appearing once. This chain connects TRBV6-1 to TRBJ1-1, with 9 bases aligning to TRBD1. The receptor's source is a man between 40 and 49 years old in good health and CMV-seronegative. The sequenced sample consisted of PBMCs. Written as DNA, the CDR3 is TGTGCCAGCAGTGAATCTTTGGGACAGGGGAACACTGAAGCTTTCTTT. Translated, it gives CASSESLGQGNTEAFF.